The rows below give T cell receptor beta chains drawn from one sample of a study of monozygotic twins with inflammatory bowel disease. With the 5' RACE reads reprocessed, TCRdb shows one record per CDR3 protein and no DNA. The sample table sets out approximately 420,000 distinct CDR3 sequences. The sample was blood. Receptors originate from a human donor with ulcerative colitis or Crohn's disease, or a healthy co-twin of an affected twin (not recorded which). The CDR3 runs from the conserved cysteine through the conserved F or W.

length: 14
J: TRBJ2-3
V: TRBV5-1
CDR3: CASSLGTSVDTQYF

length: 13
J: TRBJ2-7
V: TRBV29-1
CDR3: CSVEGGAPYEQYF

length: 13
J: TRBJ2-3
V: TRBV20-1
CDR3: CSAREPVAGRQYF

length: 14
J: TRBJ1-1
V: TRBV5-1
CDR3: CASSVGDRGTEAFF

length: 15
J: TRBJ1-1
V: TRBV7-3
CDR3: CASSLTGGYNTEAFF

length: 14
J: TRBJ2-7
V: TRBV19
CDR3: CASKQGGIGYEQYF

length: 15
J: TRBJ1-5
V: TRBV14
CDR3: CASSQAGGPNQPQHF

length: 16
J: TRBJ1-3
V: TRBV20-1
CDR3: CSARDLTGGVLRTIYF

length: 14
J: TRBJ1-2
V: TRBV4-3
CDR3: CASSQNRGKGGYTF

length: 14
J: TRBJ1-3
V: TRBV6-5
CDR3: CASSYRSSGNTIYF

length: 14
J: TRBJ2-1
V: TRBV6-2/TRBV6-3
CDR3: CASRRDNAYNEQFF

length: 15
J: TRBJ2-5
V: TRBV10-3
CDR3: CATKNLAGGVETQYF

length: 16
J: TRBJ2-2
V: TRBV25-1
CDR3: CASSGTVFANTGELFF

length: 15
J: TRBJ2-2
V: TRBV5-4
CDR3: CASSPPGTGGRELFF

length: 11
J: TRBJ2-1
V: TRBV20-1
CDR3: CSARTIHEQFF

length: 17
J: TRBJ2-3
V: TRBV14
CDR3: CASSQDRGAGHTDTQYF

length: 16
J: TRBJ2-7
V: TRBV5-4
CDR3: CASSPSLTGGGYEQYF

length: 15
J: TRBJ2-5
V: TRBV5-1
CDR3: CASSPNGGAWETQYF

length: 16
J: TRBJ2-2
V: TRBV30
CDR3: CAWSETGDLYTGELFF

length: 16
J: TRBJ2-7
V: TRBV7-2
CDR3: CASRVAVTGFPYEQYF

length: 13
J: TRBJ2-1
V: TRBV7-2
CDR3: CASSTRTSGEQFF

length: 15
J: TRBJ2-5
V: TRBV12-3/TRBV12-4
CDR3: CASSLAGEGQETQYF

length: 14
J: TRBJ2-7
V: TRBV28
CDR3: CASAIAGGTYEQYF

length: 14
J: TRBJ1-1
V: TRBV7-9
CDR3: CASSLGSRSTEAFF

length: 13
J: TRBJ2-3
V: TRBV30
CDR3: CASDRGGTDTQYF

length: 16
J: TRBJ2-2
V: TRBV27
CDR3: CASSLRQGLGTGELFF

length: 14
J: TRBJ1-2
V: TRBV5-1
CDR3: CASSLSGSGYGYTF